These T cell receptor beta chains were read from a single sample in a study of cytomegalovirus exposure and HLA in healthy donors. Produced via immunoSEQ multiplex PCR; TCRdb's table is partial and in-frame only. This sample carries over 200,000 clones, roughly 82% of them seen once, and the ten largest clones take approximately 6.5%. The sample was PBMCs. Receptors were obtained from a man aged 40-49 years in good health and CMV-seropositive. Each CDR3 is given with its conserved first and last residue. The D gene is left open where the match is weak. Clone size is not always given. Where it is, it says once, few, many or a class for expanded clones.

CDR3 protein: CASSLAQNTGELFF
CDR3 DNA: TGTGCCAGCAGCTTAGCCCAGAACACCGGGGAGCTGTTTTTT
V gene: TRBV11-3
D gene: NA
J gene: TRBJ2-2
clone size: NA

CDR3 protein: CASTPGTSNSGANVLTF
CDR3 DNA: TGCGCCAGCACCCCCGGGACTTCGAACTCTGGGGCCAACGTCCTGACTTTC
V gene: TRBV5-1
D gene: NA
J gene: TRBJ2-6
clone size: NA

CDR3 protein: CASILGGYNSYNEQFF
CDR3 DNA: TGTGCCAGCATCTTGGGCGGGTACAACTCCTACAATGAGCAGTTCTTC
V gene: TRBV11-2
D gene: NA
J gene: TRBJ2-1
clone size: NA

CDR3 protein: CAWSRLRGGDTEAFF
CDR3 DNA: TGTGCCTGGAGCCGGCTCCGAGGGGGGGACACTGAAGCTTTCTTT
V gene: TRBV30
D gene: NA
J gene: TRBJ1-1
clone size: NA

CDR3 protein: CASSPQGHLNQPQHF
CDR3 DNA: TGTGCCAGCTCACCACAGGGACATCTTAATCAGCCCCAGCATTTT
V gene: TRBV18
D gene: NA
J gene: TRBJ1-5
clone size: NA

CDR3 protein: CASSLGWYAGRTEAFF
CDR3 DNA: TGTGCCAGCAGCTTGGGGTGGTACGCGGGGAGAACTGAAGCTTTCTTT
V gene: TRBV5-4
D gene: NA
J gene: TRBJ1-1
clone size: NA

CDR3 protein: CAISGTDQETQYF
CDR3 DNA: TGTGCCATCAGTGGGACAGATCAAGAGACCCAGTACTTC
V gene: TRBV10-3
D gene: NA
J gene: TRBJ2-5
clone size: once

CDR3 protein: CASSPLSGTDTQYF
CDR3 DNA: TGTGCCAGCAGCCCCCTAAGCGGCACAGATACGCAGTATTTT
V gene: TRBV9
D gene: NA
J gene: TRBJ2-3
clone size: NA

CDR3 protein: CASSLAWAGENTEAFF
CDR3 DNA: TGCGCCAGCAGCTTGGCGTGGGCAGGGGAGAACACTGAAGCTTTCTTT
V gene: TRBV5-1
D gene: NA
J gene: TRBJ1-1
clone size: NA

CDR3 protein: CASYRVSHEQYF
CDR3 DNA: TGTGCCAGCTACAGGGTTTCCCACGAGCAGTACTTC
V gene: TRBV2
D gene: NA
J gene: TRBJ2-7
clone size: NA

CDR3 protein: CASSLVELARGHIQYF
CDR3 DNA: TGTGCCAGCAGCTTAGTGGAACTAGCGAGGGGCCACATTCAGTACTTC
V gene: TRBV7-9
D gene: TRBD2
J gene: TRBJ2-4
clone size: NA

CDR3 protein: CALSDWARTEAFF
CDR3 DNA: TGTGCCTTATCGGACTGGGCAAGGACTGAAGCTTTCTTT
V gene: TRBV30
D gene: NA
J gene: TRBJ1-1
clone size: NA

CDR3 protein: CASSESGQNYGYTF
CDR3 DNA: TGCGCCAGCAGTGAGTCGGGACAGAACTATGGCTACACCTTC
V gene: TRBV10-2
D gene: TRBD1
J gene: TRBJ1-2
clone size: NA

CDR3 protein: CASSLRTDPRTEAFF
CDR3 DNA: TGTGCCAGCAGCCTTAGGACAGACCCGAGGACTGAAGCTTTCTTT
V gene: TRBV9
D gene: NA
J gene: TRBJ1-1
clone size: NA

CDR3 protein: CASSLEGGVNQPQHF
CDR3 DNA: TGCGCCAGCAGCTTGGAAGGCGGAGTCAATCAGCCCCAGCATTTT
V gene: TRBV5-1
D gene: NA
J gene: TRBJ1-5
clone size: NA

CDR3 protein: CASSSQGQVVSGYTF
CDR3 DNA: TGTGCCAGCAGTTCACAGGGGCAGGTAGTAAGTGGCTACACCTTC
V gene: TRBV27
D gene: TRBD1
J gene: TRBJ1-2
clone size: NA

CDR3 protein: CASSIAGSLGYEQYF
CDR3 DNA: TGTGCCAGTAGTATAGCCGGGAGCCTCGGCTACGAGCAGTACTTC
V gene: TRBV19
D gene: NA
J gene: TRBJ2-7
clone size: NA

CDR3 protein: CATSRDWTEGNQPQHF
CDR3 DNA: TGTGCCACCAGCAGGGATTGGACGGAGGGGAATCAGCCCCAGCATTTT
V gene: TRBV15
D gene: NA
J gene: TRBJ1-5
clone size: NA

CDR3 protein: CSVERQPDNEQFF
CDR3 DNA: TGCAGCGTTGAGAGACAGCCGGACAATGAGCAGTTCTTC
V gene: TRBV29-1
D gene: NA
J gene: TRBJ2-1
clone size: NA

CDR3 protein: CASSLVLAGRTDTQYF
CDR3 DNA: TGCGCCAGCAGCTTGGTGCTAGCGGGCCGAACAGATACGCAGTATTTT
V gene: TRBV5-1
D gene: TRBD2
J gene: TRBJ2-3
clone size: NA

CDR3 protein: CASSPTGRNYGYTF
CDR3 DNA: TGCGCCAGCAGCCCGACAGGGAGGAACTATGGCTACACCTTC
V gene: TRBV4-1
D gene: TRBD1
J gene: TRBJ1-2
clone size: NA

CDR3 protein: CASSGQANTEAFF
CDR3 DNA: TGTGCCAGCAGTGGTCAGGCGAACACTGAAGCTTTCTTT
V gene: TRBV2
D gene: NA
J gene: TRBJ1-1
clone size: NA

CDR3 protein: CAAGRANEKLFF
CDR3 DNA: TGTGCCGCAGGGAGGGCTAATGAAAAACTGTTTTTT
V gene: TRBV6-1
D gene: NA
J gene: TRBJ1-4
clone size: NA

CDR3 protein: CASTGQRVNYGYTF
CDR3 DNA: TGTGCCAGCACAGGACAGCGCGTTAACTATGGCTACACCTTC
V gene: TRBV21-1
D gene: NA
J gene: TRBJ1-2
clone size: NA

CDR3 protein: CASTELGTGQAGELFF
CDR3 DNA: TGTGCCAGCACTGAACTGGGGACAGGGCAGGCCGGGGAGCTGTTTTTT
V gene: TRBV27
D gene: TRBD1
J gene: TRBJ2-2
clone size: NA